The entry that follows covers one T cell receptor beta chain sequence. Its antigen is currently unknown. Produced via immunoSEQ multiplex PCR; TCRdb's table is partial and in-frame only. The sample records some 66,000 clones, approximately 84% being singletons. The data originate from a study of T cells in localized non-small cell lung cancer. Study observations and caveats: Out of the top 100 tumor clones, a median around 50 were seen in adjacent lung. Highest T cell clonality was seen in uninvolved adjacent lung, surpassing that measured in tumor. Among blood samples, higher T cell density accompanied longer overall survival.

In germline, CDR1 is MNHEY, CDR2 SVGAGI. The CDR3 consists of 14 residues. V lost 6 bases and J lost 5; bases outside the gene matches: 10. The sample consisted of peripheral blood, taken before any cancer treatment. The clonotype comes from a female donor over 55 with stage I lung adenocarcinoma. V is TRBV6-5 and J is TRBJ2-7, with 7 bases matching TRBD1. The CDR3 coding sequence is TGTGCCAGCAGCCGTGGACAGGTGCTAGACGAGCAGTACTTC. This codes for CASSRGQVLDEQYF.